These T cell receptor beta chains were read from a single sample in a study of blood T cell repertoires in COVID-19. Profiled with immunoSEQ multiplex PCR; TCRdb holds only in-frame clones, not every one. The sample has some 230,000 clones, 70% to 90% seen once; the top ten hold around 2.9%. Sequenced sample: peripheral blood. The receptors shown here come from a man aged 50-59 years who had recovered from COVID-19. The CDR3 runs from the conserved cysteine through the conserved F or W. D genes are given only for firm matches. Part of the rows lack a size; the others show once, few, many or a class for expanded clones.

-	TRBJ2-5	TRBV5-1	once	TGCGCCAGCAGCCGAGGGCGGGCCCAAGAGACCCAGTACTTC	CASSRGRAQETQYF
TRBD1	TRBJ1-2	TRBV19	-	TGTGCCAGTAGTATTGGGGCTCGACAGGGGATCGTCTATGGCTACACCTTC	CASSIGARQGIVYGYTF
TRBD1	TRBJ1-5	TRBV28	-	TGTGCCAGCAGTTTAGGCAGGGGGGTTTATAGCAATCAGCCCCAGCATTTT	CASSLGRGVYSNQPQHF
-	TRBJ2-3	TRBV19	-	TGTGCCAGTAGTCCCGCCGGTAGCGCACGACGCACAGATACGCAGTATTTT	CASSPAGSARRTDTQYF
-	TRBJ1-4	TRBV11-2	-	TGTGCCAGCAGCTTAGAGTACAGTGAAAAACTGTTTTTT	CASSLEYSEKLFF
TRBD1	TRBJ1-1	TRBV7-9	-	TGTGCCAGCAGTCGTCGACAGGGAGGCACTGAAGCTTTCTTT	CASSRRQGGTEAFF
TRBD1	TRBJ1-1	TRBV6-5	-	TGTGCCAGCAGTTACTCGGGACAGCTGAACACTGAAGCTTTCTTT	CASSYSGQLNTEAFF
-	TRBJ1-3	TRBV6-5	-	TGTGCCAGCACCCAACGGGAAGGGCACACCATATATTTT	CASTQREGHTIYF
TRBD1	TRBJ2-2	TRBV25-1	-	TGTGCCAGCAGTGAACATGGCAGGGGGTTCACCGGGGAGCTGTTTTTT	CASSEHGRGFTGELFF
-	TRBJ1-1	TRBV18	-	TGTGCCAGCTCACGGGGCATAGGGACTGAAGCTTTCTTT	CASSRGIGTEAFF
TRBD2	TRBJ2-1	TRBV27	-	TGTGCCAGCAGTTTGCGGCTAGCGGGGTTCAATGAGCAGTTCTTC	CASSLRLAGFNEQFF
-	TRBJ2-5	TRBV13	few	TGTGCCAGCAGCCTCCGGACAGTTCAAGAGACCCAGTACTTC	CASSLRTVQETQYF
-	TRBJ1-5	TRBV3-1/TRBV3-2	-	TGTGCCAGCAGCCGGACGGGGAATCAGCCCCAGCATTTT	CASSRTGNQPQHF
TRBD1	TRBJ2-1	TRBV7-2	-	TGTGCCAGCAGCAACGGACAGGGTCTAGGGAACAATGAGCAGTTCTTC	CASSNGQGLGNNEQFF
-	TRBJ1-5	TRBV28	-	TGTGCCAGCAGTGCAGGGGTTCAGCCCCAGCATTTT	CASSAGVQPQHF
-	TRBJ2-3	TRBV29-1	-	TGCAGCGTTGTATGGGGCGCGGGCACAGATACGCAGTATTTT	CSVVWGAGTDTQYF
TRBD2	TRBJ2-1	TRBV7-2	-	TGTGCCAGCAGCCTAACTGGGCTAGCGGGGAACAATGAGCAGTTCTTC	CASSLTGLAGNNEQFF
-	TRBJ1-2	TRBV6-6	-	TGTGCCAGTACCGGGGGGCGAGGAGGCTACACCTTC	CASTGGRGGYTF
-	TRBJ2-5	TRBV21-1	-	TGTGCCAGCAGCCCCCCGGACAGCCGGAATCAAGAGACCCAGTACTTC	CASSPPDSRNQETQYF
-	TRBJ1-2	TRBV19	-	TGTGCCAGTAGTCCCGGGAATTCTGGCTACACCTTC	CASSPGNSGYTF
TRBD1	TRBJ1-6	TRBV10-3	once	TGCGCCATCAGTGAAGAGGGGGCGTATTCACCCCTCCACTTT	CAISEEGAYSPLHF
-	TRBJ2-5	TRBV29-1	-	TGCAGCGTCGTAGGGGGTCGAGAGACCCAGTACTTC	CSVVGGRETQYF
TRBD1	TRBJ1-6	TRBV10-3	-	TGTGCCATCAGTGAAAGTGGGGGACAGGCCGATTCACCCCTCCACTTT	CAISESGGQADSPLHF
-	TRBJ2-1	TRBV7-9	-	TGTGCCAGCAGCTTCAGTAGCAAGAAACAGGGCTCCTACAATGAGCAGTTCTTC	CASSFSSKKQGSYNEQFF
TRBD2	TRBJ2-2	TRBV18	-	TGTGCCAGCTCACCAATCGCGGGAGGGAACACCGGGGAGCTGTTTTTT	CASSPIAGGNTGELFF
-	TRBJ2-4	TRBV28	once	TGTGCCAGCAGTCAAGGGGGTCGGGAGGACATTCAGTACTTC	CASSQGGREDIQYF
TRBD1	TRBJ2-5	TRBV24-1	-	TGTGCTAACCGGGACAGGGAGTCCGAGACCCAGTACTTC	CANRDRESETQYF
TRBD2	TRBJ2-5	TRBV19	-	TGTGCCAGTAGGAACCTCGGGACTAGCGATCAAGAGACCCAGTACTTC	CASRNLGTSDQETQYF
-	TRBJ1-2	TRBV19	-	TGTGCCAGTAGTCCGGGGGGACCTAACTATGGCTACACCTTC	CASSPGGPNYGYTF
TRBD1	TRBJ1-5	TRBV24-1	-	TGTGCCACCGGTACGGGACAGTATAATAGTGGGGCCCAGCATTTT	CATGTGQYNSGAQHF
TRBD1	TRBJ2-7	TRBV27	-	TGTGCCAGCAGTTACTATCGACAGGGGGCGCCCCCGGAGCAGTACTTC	CASSYYRQGAPPEQYF
-	TRBJ2-7	TRBV15	-	TGTGCCACCAGCAGGCGGGACAGCCCCTACGAGCAGTACTTC	CATSRRDSPYEQYF
TRBD1	TRBJ2-5	TRBV28	-	TGTGCCAGCAGTTTTGACAGGGAAGGAGAGACCCAGTACTTC	CASSFDREGETQYF
-	TRBJ1-5	TRBV18	-	TGTGCCAGCTCACAACAGCCAGCGACAGGTAGCGGCAATCAGCCCCAGCATTTT	CASSQQPATGSGNQPQHF
-	TRBJ2-2	TRBV30	-	TGTGCCTGGAGAGGAGACAGTTCGAACACCGGGGAGCTGTTTTTT	CAWRGDSSNTGELFF
-	TRBJ1-2	TRBV19	-	TGTGCCGGTAGTATAGAGGAGGGCGACTATGGCTACACCTTC	CAGSIEEGDYGYTF
TRBD2	TRBJ2-3	TRBV4-1	-	TGCGCCAGCAGCCAAGATTCGACTAGCGGGAGATCGGATACGCAGTATTTT	CASSQDSTSGRSDTQYF
-	TRBJ2-7	TRBV19	-	TGTGCCAGTAGTTCTAGACAGGCCTCCTACGAGCAGTACTTC	CASSSRQASYEQYF
-	TRBJ1-2	TRBV27	-	TGTGCCAGCAGTCCCATCCCCTGGAGGGCTAACTATGGCTACACCTTC	CASSPIPWRANYGYTF
-	TRBJ2-1	TRBV12-5	-	TGTGCTAGTGGTTTGATCACCTCAACTAACAATGAGCAGTTCTTC	CASGLITSTNNEQFF